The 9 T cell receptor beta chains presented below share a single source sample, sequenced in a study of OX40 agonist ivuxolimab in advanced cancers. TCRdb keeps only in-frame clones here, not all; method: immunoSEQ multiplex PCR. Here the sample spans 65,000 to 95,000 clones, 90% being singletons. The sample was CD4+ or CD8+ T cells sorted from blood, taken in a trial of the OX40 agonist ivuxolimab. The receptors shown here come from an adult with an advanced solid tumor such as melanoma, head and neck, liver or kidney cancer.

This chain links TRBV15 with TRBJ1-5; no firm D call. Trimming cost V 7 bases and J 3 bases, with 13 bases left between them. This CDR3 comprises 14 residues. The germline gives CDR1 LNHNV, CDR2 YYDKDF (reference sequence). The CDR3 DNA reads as TGTGCCACCAAGGCCTCCAGAGACAATCAGCCCCAGCATTTT. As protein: CATKASRDNQPQHF.

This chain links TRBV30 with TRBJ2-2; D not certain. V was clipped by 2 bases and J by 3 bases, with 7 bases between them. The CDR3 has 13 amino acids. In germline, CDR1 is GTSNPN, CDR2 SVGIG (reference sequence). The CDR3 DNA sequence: TGTGCCTGGAGTTATAGTTACACCGGGGAGCTGTTTTTT. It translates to CAWSYSYTGELFF.

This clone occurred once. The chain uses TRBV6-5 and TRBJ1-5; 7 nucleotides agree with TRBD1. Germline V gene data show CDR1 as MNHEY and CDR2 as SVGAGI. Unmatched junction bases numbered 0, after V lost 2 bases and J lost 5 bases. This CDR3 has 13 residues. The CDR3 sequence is CASSYRGHQPQHF. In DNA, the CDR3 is TGTGCCAGCAGTTACAGGGGGCATCAGCCCCAGCATTTT.

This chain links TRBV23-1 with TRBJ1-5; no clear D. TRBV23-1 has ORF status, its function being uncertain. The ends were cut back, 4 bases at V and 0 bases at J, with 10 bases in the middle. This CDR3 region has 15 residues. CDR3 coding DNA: TGCGCCAGCAGTCCAGGACTGTATAGCAATCAGCCCCAGCATTTT. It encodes CASSPGLYSNQPQHF.

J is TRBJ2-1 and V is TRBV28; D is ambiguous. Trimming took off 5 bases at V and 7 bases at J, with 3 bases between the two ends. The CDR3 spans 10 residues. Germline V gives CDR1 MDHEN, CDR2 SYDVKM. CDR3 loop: CASSENEQFF. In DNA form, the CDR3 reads TGTGCCAGCAGTGAGAATGAGCAGTTCTTC. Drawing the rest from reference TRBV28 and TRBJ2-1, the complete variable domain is DVKVTQSSRYLVKRTGEKVFLECVQDMDHENMFWYRQDPGLGLRLIYFSYDVKMKEKGDIPEGYSVSREKKERFSLILESASTNQTSMYLCASSENEQFFGPGTRLTVL.

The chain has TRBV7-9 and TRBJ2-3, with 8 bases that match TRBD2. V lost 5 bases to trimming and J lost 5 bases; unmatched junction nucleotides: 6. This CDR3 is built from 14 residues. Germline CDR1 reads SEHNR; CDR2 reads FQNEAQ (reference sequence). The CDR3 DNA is TGTGCCAGCAGCCGAAGCGGGGGTCTAGATACGCAGTATTTT. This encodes CASSRSGGLDTQYF.

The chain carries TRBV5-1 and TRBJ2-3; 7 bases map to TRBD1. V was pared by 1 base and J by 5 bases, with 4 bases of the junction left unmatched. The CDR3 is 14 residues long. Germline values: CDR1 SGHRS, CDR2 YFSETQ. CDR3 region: CASSLTGQLDTQYF. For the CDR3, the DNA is TGCGCCAGCAGCTTGACGGGACAGCTAGATACGCAGTATTTT.

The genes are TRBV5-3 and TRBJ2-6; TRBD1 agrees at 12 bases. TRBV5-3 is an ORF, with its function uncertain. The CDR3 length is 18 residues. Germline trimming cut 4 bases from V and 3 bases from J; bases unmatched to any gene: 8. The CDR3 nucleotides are TGTGCCAGAAGCACACCGGGACAGGGGGCGGATGGGGCCAACGTCCTGACTTTC. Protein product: CARSTPGQGADGANVLTF.

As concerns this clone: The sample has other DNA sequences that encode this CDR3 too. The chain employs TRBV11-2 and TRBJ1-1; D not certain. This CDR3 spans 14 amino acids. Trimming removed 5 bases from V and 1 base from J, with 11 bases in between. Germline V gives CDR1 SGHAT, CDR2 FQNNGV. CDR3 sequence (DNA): TGTGCCAGCAGCCCTCCCCCAGGGAACACTGAAGCTTTCTTT. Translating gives CASSPPPGNTEAFF.